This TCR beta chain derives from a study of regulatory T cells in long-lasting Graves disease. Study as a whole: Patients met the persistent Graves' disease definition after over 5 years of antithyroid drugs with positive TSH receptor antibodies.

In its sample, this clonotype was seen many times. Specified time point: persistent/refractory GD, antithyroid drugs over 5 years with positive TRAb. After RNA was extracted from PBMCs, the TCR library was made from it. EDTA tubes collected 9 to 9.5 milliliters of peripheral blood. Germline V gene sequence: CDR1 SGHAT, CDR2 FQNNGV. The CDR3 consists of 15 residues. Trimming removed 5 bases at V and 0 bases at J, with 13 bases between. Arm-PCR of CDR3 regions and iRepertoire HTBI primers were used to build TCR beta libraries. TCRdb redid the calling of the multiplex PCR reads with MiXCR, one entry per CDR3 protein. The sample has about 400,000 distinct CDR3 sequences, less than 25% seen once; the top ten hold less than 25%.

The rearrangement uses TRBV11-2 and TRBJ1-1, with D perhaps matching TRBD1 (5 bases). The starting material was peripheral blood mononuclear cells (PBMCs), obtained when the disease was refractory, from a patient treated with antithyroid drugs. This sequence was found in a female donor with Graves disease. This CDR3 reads CASSPSGRMNTEAFF. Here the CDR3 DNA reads TGTGCCAGCAGCCCGTCGGGACGGATGAACACTGAAGCTTTCTTT.